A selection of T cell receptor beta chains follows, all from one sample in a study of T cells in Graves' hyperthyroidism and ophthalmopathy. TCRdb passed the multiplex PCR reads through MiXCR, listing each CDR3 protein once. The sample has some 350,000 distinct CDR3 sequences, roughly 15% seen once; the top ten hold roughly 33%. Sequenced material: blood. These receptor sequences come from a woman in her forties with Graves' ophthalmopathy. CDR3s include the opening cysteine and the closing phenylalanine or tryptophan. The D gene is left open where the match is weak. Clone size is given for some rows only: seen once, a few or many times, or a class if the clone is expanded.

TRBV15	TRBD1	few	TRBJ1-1	CASGQGWITEAFF	TGTGCATCGGGACAGGGTTGGATCACTGAAGCTTTCTTT
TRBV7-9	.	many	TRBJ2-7	CASSSRDGTSYEQYF	TGTGCCAGCAGCTCCCGGGACGGGACAAGCTACGAGCAGTACTTC
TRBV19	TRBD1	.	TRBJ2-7	CASKETGGTYEQYF	TGTGCCAGTAAGGAGACAGGGGGCACCTACGAGCAGTACTTC
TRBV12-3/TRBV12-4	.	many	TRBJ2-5	CASSLAGGGKTQYF	TGTGCCAGCAGTTTAGCGGGTGGTGGAAAGACCCAGTACTTC
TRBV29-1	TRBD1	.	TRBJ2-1	CSSDLQGADEQFF	TGCAGCTCCGACTTACAGGGGGCCGATGAGCAGTTCTTC
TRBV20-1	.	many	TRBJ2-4	CSAEHDDIQYF	TGCAGTGCTGAGCATGATGACATTCAGTACTTC
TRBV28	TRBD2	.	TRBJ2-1	CASSNSGASYNEQFF	TGTGCCAGCAGTAATAGCGGGGCCTCCTACAATGAGCAGTTCTTC
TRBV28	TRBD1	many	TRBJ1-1	CASSSGQSYTEAFF	TGTGCCAGCAGTTCGGGACAGAGTTACACTGAAGCTTTCTTT
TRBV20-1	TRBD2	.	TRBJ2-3	CSARLAKTLPSTDTQYF	TGCAGTGCCAGACTAGCGAAAACCCTCCCTAGCACAGATACGCAGTATTTT
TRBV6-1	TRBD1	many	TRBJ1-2	CASGGDRGNYGYTF	TGTGCCAGCGGCGGGGACAGGGGAAACTATGGCTACACCTTC
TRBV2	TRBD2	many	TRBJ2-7	CARGLAGGYEQYF	TGTGCCAGGGGACTAGCGGGAGGATACGAGCAGTACTTC
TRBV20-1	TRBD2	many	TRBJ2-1	CSAAPTRTSGGGSYNEQFF	TGCAGTGCTGCCCCAACCAGGACTAGCGGGGGAGGCTCCTACAATGAGCAGTTCTTC
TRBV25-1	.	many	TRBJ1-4	CASSAGGATNEKLFF	TGTGCCAGCAGTGCCGGAGGGGCAACTAATGAAAAACTGTTTTTT
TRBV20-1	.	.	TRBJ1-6	CSAREGGGSSPLHF	TGCAGTGCTCGGGAAGGGGGGGGGAGTTCACCCCTCCACTTT
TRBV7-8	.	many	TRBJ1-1	CASSSAGSEAFF	TGTGCCAGCAGCTCGGCGGGATCCGAAGCTTTCTTT
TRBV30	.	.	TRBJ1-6	CAWSVEGSSYNSPLHF	TGTGCCTGGAGTGTGGAAGGGAGCTCCTATAATTCACCCCTCCACTTT
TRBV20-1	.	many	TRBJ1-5	CSASRPNQPQHF	TGCAGTGCTAGTCGACCTAATCAGCCCCAGCATTTT
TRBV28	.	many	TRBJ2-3	CASSVELEKPTDTQYF	TGTGCCAGCAGTGTCGAGCTAGAGAAACCCACAGATACGCAGTATTTT
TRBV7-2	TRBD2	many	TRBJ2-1	CASALAGGGSYNEQFF	TGTGCCAGCGCGTTAGCGGGGGGGGGCTCCTACAATGAGCAGTTCTTC
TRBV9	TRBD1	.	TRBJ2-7	CASSVSGTGNLYEQYF	TGTGCCAGCAGCGTATCCGGGACAGGGAACCTCTACGAGCAGTACTTC
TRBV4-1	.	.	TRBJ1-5	CASSQGEYYSNQPQHF	TGCGCCAGCAGCCAGGGGGAGTATTATAGCAATCAGCCCCAGCATTTT
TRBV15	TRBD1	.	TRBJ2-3	CATSRPGQFIDTQYF	TGTGCCACCAGCAGACCGGGACAGTTTATAGATACGCAGTATTTT
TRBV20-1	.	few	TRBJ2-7	CSAREQGGSYEQYF	TGCAGTGCTAGAGAACAGGGGGGGTCCTACGAGCAGTACTTC
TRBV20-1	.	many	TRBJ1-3	CSAAPYPPDTIYF	TGCAGTGCCGCCCCTTACCCCCCGGACACCATATATTTT
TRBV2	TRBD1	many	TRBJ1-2	CASSQGGTAIYGYTF	TGTGCCAGCAGCCAAGGAGGGACAGCGATTTATGGCTACACCTTC
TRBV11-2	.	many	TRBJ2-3	CASSLVPRAGAKQYF	TGTGCCAGCAGCTTAGTTCCCCGGGCAGGGGCGAAGCAGTATTTT
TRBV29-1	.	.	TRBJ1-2	CSVEDLQIYGYTF	TGCAGCGTTGAAGATCTGCAGATCTATGGCTACACCTTC
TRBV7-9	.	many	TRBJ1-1	CASSSPITLEAFF	TGTGCCAGCAGCTCCCCTATCACTCTTGAAGCTTTCTTT
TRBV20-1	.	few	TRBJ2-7	CSARGGVGYEQYF	TGCAGTGCCAGAGGGGGGGTAGGCTACGAGCAGTACTTC